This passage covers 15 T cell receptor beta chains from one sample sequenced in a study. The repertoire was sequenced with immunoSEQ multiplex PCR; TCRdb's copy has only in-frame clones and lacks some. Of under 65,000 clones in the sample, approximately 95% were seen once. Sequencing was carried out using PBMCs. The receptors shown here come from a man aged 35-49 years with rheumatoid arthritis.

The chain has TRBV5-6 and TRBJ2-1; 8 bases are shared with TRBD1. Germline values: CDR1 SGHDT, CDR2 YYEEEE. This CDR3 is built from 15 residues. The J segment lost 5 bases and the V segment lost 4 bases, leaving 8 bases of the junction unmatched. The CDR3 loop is CASSPTGGWDNEQFF. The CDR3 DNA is TGTGCCAGCAGCCCTACAGGGGGTTGGGACAATGAGCAGTTCTTC.

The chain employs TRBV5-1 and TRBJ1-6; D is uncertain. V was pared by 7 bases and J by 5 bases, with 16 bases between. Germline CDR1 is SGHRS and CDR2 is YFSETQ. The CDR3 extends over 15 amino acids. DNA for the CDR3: TGCGCCAGCCGGGATCTCGTTGGAAATAATTCACCCCTCCACTTT. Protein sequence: CASRDLVGNNSPLHF.

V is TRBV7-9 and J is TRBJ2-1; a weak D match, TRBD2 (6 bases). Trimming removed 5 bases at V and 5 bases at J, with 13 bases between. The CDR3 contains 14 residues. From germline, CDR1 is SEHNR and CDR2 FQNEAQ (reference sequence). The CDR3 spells CASSPRDLNNEQFF. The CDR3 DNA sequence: TGTGCCAGCAGCCCCCGGGACTTGAACAATGAGCAGTTCTTC.

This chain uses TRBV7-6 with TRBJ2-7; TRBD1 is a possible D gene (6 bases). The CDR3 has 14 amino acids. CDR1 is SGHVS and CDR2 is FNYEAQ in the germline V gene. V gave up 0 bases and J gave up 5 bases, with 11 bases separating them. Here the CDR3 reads CASSLARGADEQYF. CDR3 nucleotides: TGTGCCAGCAGCTTAGCCAGGGGAGCCGACGAGCAGTACTTC.

CDR3: CASSHETHQQFF. The CDR3 DNA reads TGTGCCAGCAGCCATGAGACTCACCAACAGTTCTTC. This chain joins TRBV3-1 (or the pseudogene TRBV3-2) and TRBJ2-1; no reliable D call. Germline V gene lookup returns CDR1 LGHDT and CDR2 YNNKEL (reference sequence). Trimming took off 3 bases at V and 13 bases at J, with 13 bases between the two ends. The CDR3 has 12 residues.

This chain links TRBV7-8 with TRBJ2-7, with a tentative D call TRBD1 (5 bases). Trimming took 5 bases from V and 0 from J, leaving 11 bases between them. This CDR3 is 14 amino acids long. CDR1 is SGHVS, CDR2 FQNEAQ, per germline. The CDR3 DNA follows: TGTGCCAGCAGCCCACAGGTAACCTCCTACGAGCAGTACTTC. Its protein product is CASSPQVTSYEQYF. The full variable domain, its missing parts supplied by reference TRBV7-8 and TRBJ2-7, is GAGVSQSPRYKVAKRGQDVALRCDPISGHVSLFWYQQALGQGPEFLTYFQNEAQLDKSGLPSDRFFAERPEGSVSTLKIQRTQQEDSAVYLCASSPQVTSYEQYFGPGTRLTVT.

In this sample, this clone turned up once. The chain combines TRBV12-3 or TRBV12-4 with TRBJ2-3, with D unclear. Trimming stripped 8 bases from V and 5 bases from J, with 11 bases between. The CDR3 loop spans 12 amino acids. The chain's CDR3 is CASSLGGDTQYF. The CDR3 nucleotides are TGTGCCAGCTCCCTAGGCGGAGATACGCAGTATTTT.

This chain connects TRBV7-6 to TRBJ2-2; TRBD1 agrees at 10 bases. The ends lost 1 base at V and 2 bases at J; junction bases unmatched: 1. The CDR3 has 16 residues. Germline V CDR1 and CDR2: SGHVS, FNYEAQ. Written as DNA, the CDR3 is TGTGCCAGCAGCTTAGGACAGGGGGCTAACACCGGGGAGCTGTTTTTT. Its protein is CASSLGQGANTGELFF. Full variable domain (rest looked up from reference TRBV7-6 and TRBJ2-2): GAGVSQSPRYKVTKRGQDVALRCDPISGHVSLYWYRQALGQGPEFLTYFNYEAQQDKSGLPNDRFSAERPEGSISTLTIQRTEQRDSAMYRCASSLGQGANTGELFFGEGSRLTVL.

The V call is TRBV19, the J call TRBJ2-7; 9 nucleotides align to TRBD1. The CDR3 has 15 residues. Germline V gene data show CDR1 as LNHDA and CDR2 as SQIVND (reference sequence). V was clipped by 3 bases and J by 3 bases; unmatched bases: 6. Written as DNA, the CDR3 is TGTGCCAGTAGTATGGGACAGGGTGGCGTCTACGAGCAGTACTTC. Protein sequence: CASSMGQGGVYEQYF.

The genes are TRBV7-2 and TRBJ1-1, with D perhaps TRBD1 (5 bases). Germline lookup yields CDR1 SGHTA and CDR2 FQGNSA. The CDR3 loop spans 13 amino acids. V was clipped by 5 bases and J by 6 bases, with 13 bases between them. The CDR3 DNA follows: TGTGCCAGCAGCGGGCGGGGGGATCCTGAAGCTTTCTTT. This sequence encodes CASSGRGDPEAFF. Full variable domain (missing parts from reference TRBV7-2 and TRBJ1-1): GAGVSQSPSNKVTEKGKDVELRCDPISGHTALYWYRQSLGQGLEFLIYFQGNSAPDKSGLPSDRFSAERTGGSVSTLTIQRTQQEDSAVYLCASSGRGDPEAFFGQGTRLTVV.

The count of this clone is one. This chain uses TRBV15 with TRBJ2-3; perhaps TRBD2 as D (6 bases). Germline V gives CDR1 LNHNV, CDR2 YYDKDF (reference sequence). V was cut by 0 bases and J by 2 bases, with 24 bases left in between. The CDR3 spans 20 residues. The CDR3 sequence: CATSREGPSNPGLLTDTQYF. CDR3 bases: TGTGCCACCAGCAGAGAGGGTCCTTCCAACCCGGGACTCCTCACAGATACGCAGTATTTT.

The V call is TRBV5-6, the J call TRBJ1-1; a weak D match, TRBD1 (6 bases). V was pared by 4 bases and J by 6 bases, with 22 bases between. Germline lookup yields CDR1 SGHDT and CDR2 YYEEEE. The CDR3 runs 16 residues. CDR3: CASSPHGGGRVPEAFF. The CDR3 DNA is TGTGCCAGCAGCCCCCATGGGGGCGGACGAGTACCTGAAGCTTTCTTT.

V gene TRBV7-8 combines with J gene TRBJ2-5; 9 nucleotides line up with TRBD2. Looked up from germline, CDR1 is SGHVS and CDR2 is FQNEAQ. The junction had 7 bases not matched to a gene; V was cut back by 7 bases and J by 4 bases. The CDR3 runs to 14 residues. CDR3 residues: CASTLTTSGETQYF. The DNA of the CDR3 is TGTGCCAGCACCCTAACGACTAGCGGAGAGACCCAGTACTTC.

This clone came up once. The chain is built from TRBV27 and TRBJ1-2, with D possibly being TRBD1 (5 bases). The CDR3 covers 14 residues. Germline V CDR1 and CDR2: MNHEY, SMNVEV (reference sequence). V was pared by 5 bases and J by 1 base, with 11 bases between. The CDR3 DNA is TGTGCCAGCAGTCCAGGGTACCTTAACTATGGCTACACCTTC. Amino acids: CASSPGYLNYGYTF.

In DNA form, the CDR3 reads TGTGCCAGCAGCTTAGACGACAGGGCTCCTATTGAAGCTTTCTTT. It yields the protein CASSLDDRAPIEAFF. The chain couples TRBV7-6 to TRBJ1-1; TRBD1 matches 7 bases. After removal of 1 base from V and 7 bases from J, the junction contained 9 bases not matched to a gene. The CDR3 is 15 amino acids. Germline V gives CDR1 SGHVS, CDR2 FNYEAQ.